Listed below are T cell receptor beta chains from one sample, sequenced in a study of vaccination effects on CD4 cells after COVID-19. No antigen has been identified for these receptors. Sequencing was performed with immunoSEQ multiplex PCR; in TCRdb, only in-frame clones are kept and a portion is missing. There are some 41,000 clones in the sample; roughly four fifths occur only once, and 10% to 13% lies in the top ten. This sample comprised CD4+ T cells from PBMCs cultured with SARS-CoV-2 spike peptides, obtained before COVID-19 vaccination. Receptor source: a human donor who received a COVID-19 vaccine. Each CDR3 is given with its conserved first and last residue. Fields, in order: J gene, V gene, clone size, D gene, CDR3 protein, CDR3 DNA. A D gene is named only where the DNA matches it firmly. Size is omitted from some rows. Given values are once, few, many or a class for expanded clones.

J: TRBJ2-3
V: TRBV19
size: NA
D: NA
CDR3: CASSIYPGATDTQYF
DNA: TGTGCCAGTAGTATTTATCCGGGGGCGACAGATACGCAGTATTTT

J: TRBJ2-2
V: TRBV10-3
size: NA
D: NA
CDR3: CAISEPFDTGELFF
DNA: TGTGCCATCAGTGAGCCGTTTGACACCGGGGAGCTGTTTTTT

J: TRBJ2-3
V: TRBV2
size: NA
D: NA
CDR3: CASSELVLADTQYF
DNA: TGTGCCAGCAGTGAGCTGGTTCTGGCAGATACGCAGTATTTT

J: TRBJ2-5
V: TRBV18
size: NA
D: TRBD1
CDR3: CASSQGAGETQYF
DNA: TGTGCCAGCTCACAGGGGGCGGGAGAGACCCAGTACTTC

J: TRBJ2-1
V: TRBV19
size: NA
D: TRBD1
CDR3: CASSKDRSSYNEQFF
DNA: TGTGCCAGTAGTAAGGACAGGAGCTCCTACAATGAGCAGTTCTTC

J: TRBJ2-4
V: TRBV24-1
size: NA
D: TRBD1
CDR3: CATSDPTGGHIQYF
DNA: TGTGCCACCAGTGATCCTACAGGGGGCCACATTCAGTACTTC

J: TRBJ2-2
V: TRBV28
size: NA
D: NA
CDR3: CASRSGTRNTGELFF
DNA: TGTGCCAGCAGATCCGGGACCAGAAACACCGGGGAGCTGTTTTTT

J: TRBJ1-1
V: TRBV18
size: once
D: NA
CDR3: CASSPLNTEAFF
DNA: TGTGCCAGCTCACCACTGAACACTGAAGCTTTCTTT

J: TRBJ2-3
V: TRBV4-3
size: NA
D: TRBD2
CDR3: CASSQESSGGTDTQYF
DNA: TGCGCCAGCAGCCAAGAGTCTAGCGGGGGGACAGATACGCAGTATTTT

J: TRBJ2-2
V: TRBV28
size: NA
D: NA
CDR3: CASSLGGSANTGELFF
DNA: TGTGCCAGCAGTTTGGGGGGATCCGCGAACACCGGGGAGCTGTTTTTT

J: TRBJ1-5
V: TRBV18
size: NA
D: NA
CDR3: CASSLGPTNQPQHF
DNA: TGTGCCAGCTCACTGGGACCCACCAATCAGCCCCAGCATTTT

J: TRBJ2-6
V: TRBV11-2
size: NA
D: NA
CDR3: CASRFASSGANVLTF
DNA: TGTGCCAGCAGGTTCGCGAGCTCTGGGGCCAACGTCCTGACTTTC

J: TRBJ1-2
V: TRBV19
size: NA
D: TRBD1
CDR3: CASIRDRGPGYGYTF
DNA: TGTGCCAGTATCCGAGACAGGGGACCGGGCTATGGCTACACCTTC

J: TRBJ1-5
V: TRBV11-2
size: few
D: NA
CDR3: CASSRDSNQPQHF
DNA: TGTGCCAGCAGCCGGGACAGCAATCAGCCCCAGCATTTT

J: TRBJ2-1
V: TRBV7-3
size: few
D: TRBD1
CDR3: CASSLLGQSSYNEQFF
DNA: TGTGCCAGCAGCTTATTGGGACAGAGCTCCTACAATGAGCAGTTCTTC

J: TRBJ2-5
V: TRBV25-1
size: NA
D: NA
CDR3: CASRDPTATYQETQYF
DNA: TGTGCCAGCAGAGACCCGACAGCTACCTACCAAGAGACCCAGTACTTC

J: TRBJ1-4
V: TRBV5-1
size: once
D: NA
CDR3: CASSLWGYGQYEKLFF
DNA: TGCGCCAGCAGCTTGTGGGGTTACGGACAGTACGAAAAACTGTTTTTT

J: TRBJ2-5
V: TRBV5-1
size: NA
D: NA
CDR3: CASSEGGVGETQYF
DNA: TGCGCCAGCAGCGAGGGGGGCGTCGGGGAGACCCAGTACTTC

J: TRBJ2-1
V: TRBV29-1
size: once
D: NA
CDR3: CSVGGQGTYNEQFF
DNA: TGCAGCGTGGGGGGGCAGGGGACCTACAATGAGCAGTTCTTC

J: TRBJ2-2
V: TRBV19
size: NA
D: TRBD1
CDR3: CANGQGRIGGELFF
DNA: TGTGCCAATGGACAGGGGAGGATTGGCGGGGAGCTGTTTTTT

J: TRBJ1-1
V: TRBV6-2/TRBV6-3
size: NA
D: NA
CDR3: CASSSSTTVIHEAFF
DNA: TGTGCCAGCAGTTCATCAACCACGGTGATTCATGAAGCTTTCTTT

J: TRBJ2-5
V: TRBV2
size: NA
D: TRBD1
CDR3: CANRDRGETQYF
DNA: TGTGCCAACCGGGACAGGGGAGAGACCCAGTACTTC

J: TRBJ2-2
V: TRBV5-4
size: NA
D: TRBD2
CDR3: CASSWGGTANTGELFF
DNA: TGTGCCAGCAGCTGGGGGGGAACAGCGAACACCGGGGAGCTGTTTTTT

J: TRBJ1-1
V: TRBV7-3
size: NA
D: NA
CDR3: CASSLGGFNTEAFF
DNA: TGTGCCAGCAGCTTGGGCGGATTCAACACTGAAGCTTTCTTT

J: TRBJ2-1
V: TRBV5-1
size: NA
D: TRBD2
CDR3: CASSLLTSGGETNEQFF
DNA: TGCGCCAGCAGCCTCCTGACTAGCGGGGGGGAAACCAATGAGCAGTTCTTC

J: TRBJ1-1
V: TRBV12-3/TRBV12-4
size: NA
D: NA
CDR3: CASSRSRNTEAFF
DNA: TGTGCCAGCAGTAGAAGCAGGAACACTGAAGCTTTCTTT

J: TRBJ2-5
V: TRBV5-5
size: NA
D: NA
CDR3: CASSFVSINQETQYF
DNA: TGTGCCAGCAGCTTCGTCTCGATAAACCAAGAGACCCAGTACTTC

J: TRBJ1-2
V: TRBV5-1
size: NA
D: TRBD1
CDR3: CASSLVPGQANNYGYTF
DNA: TGCGCCAGCAGCTTGGTCCCGGGACAGGCAAATAACTATGGCTACACCTTC

J: TRBJ1-2
V: TRBV2
size: NA
D: NA
CDR3: CASRRDVNGYTF
DNA: TGTGCCAGCAGAAGGGACGTGAATGGCTACACCTTC

J: TRBJ2-3
V: TRBV27
size: NA
D: TRBD1
CDR3: CASSSTGTGSYTQYF
DNA: TGTGCCAGCAGTTCAACCGGGACAGGGTCCTATACGCAGTATTTT

J: TRBJ2-4
V: TRBV28
size: NA
D: NA
CDR3: CASTSPGFRGGNIQYF
DNA: TGTGCCAGCACCTCCCCTGGCTTTCGAGGTGGGAACATTCAGTACTTC

J: TRBJ2-1
V: TRBV7-3
size: few
D: NA
CDR3: CASSLGSLWEQFF
DNA: TGTGCCAGCAGCTTAGGGTCCCTTTGGGAGCAGTTCTTC

J: TRBJ1-2
V: TRBV9
size: NA
D: NA
CDR3: CASSVANYGYTF
DNA: TGTGCCAGCAGTGTGGCTAACTATGGCTACACCTTC

J: TRBJ2-5
V: TRBV6-2/TRBV6-3
size: NA
D: TRBD1
CDR3: CASRYRDRGQETQYF
DNA: TGTGCCAGCAGATACCGGGACAGGGGGCAAGAGACCCAGTACTTC

J: TRBJ2-3
V: TRBV7-8
size: NA
D: TRBD1
CDR3: CASSLRQGRADTQYF
DNA: TGTGCCAGCAGCTTAAGACAGGGTAGGGCAGATACGCAGTATTTT

J: TRBJ1-2
V: TRBV19
size: NA
D: NA
CDR3: CASSTTQGYYGYTF
DNA: TGTGCCAGTAGTACCACTCAGGGTTACTATGGCTACACCTTC

J: TRBJ1-2
V: TRBV5-1
size: NA
D: NA
CDR3: CASSRENYGYTF
DNA: TGCGCCAGCAGCCGCGAGAACTATGGCTACACCTTC

J: TRBJ2-2
V: TRBV19
size: NA
D: TRBD1
CDR3: CASSMGTVNTGELFF
DNA: TGTGCCAGTAGTATGGGGACAGTTAACACCGGGGAGCTGTTTTTT

J: TRBJ2-5
V: TRBV6-5
size: NA
D: NA
CDR3: CASSYTGSRKTQYF
DNA: TGTGCCAGCAGTTACACGGGGTCGAGAAAGACCCAGTACTTC

J: TRBJ1-2
V: TRBV19
size: NA
D: NA
CDR3: CASSARQVGYTF
DNA: TGTGCCAGTAGTGCACGACAGGTTGGCTACACCTTC

J: TRBJ2-1
V: TRBV10-1
size: NA
D: NA
CDR3: CASSEAGGNEQFF
DNA: TGCGCCAGCAGTGAAGCAGGGGGGAATGAGCAGTTCTTC

J: TRBJ1-1
V: TRBV5-1
size: NA
D: NA
CDR3: CASSSTQGRGTEAFF
DNA: TGCGCCAGCAGCTCAACCCAGGGGAGGGGGACTGAAGCTTTCTTT

J: TRBJ2-3
V: TRBV13
size: NA
D: NA
CDR3: CASSSGDTQYF
DNA: TGTGCCAGCAGCTCAGGGGATACGCAGTATTTT

J: TRBJ1-1
V: TRBV9
size: NA
D: NA
CDR3: CASSRGNTEAFF
DNA: TGTGCCAGCAGCAGGGGGAACACTGAAGCTTTCTTT

J: TRBJ2-3
V: TRBV9
size: NA
D: NA
CDR3: CASSPPPRTDTQYF
DNA: TGTGCCAGCAGCCCACCTCCACGCACAGATACGCAGTATTTT

J: TRBJ1-5
V: TRBV3-1/TRBV3-2
size: NA
D: NA
CDR3: CASSQGLNQPQHF
DNA: TGTGCCAGCAGCCAAGGACTTAATCAGCCCCAGCATTTT

J: TRBJ1-6
V: TRBV10-3
size: few
D: NA
CDR3: CAIRSSYNSPLHF
DNA: TGTGCCATCAGGAGCTCCTATAATTCACCCCTCCACTTT

J: TRBJ2-5
V: TRBV14
size: NA
D: TRBD2
CDR3: CASSPRTSGDGETQYF
DNA: TGTGCCAGCAGCCCCCGGACCAGCGGGGACGGGGAGACCCAGTACTTC

J: TRBJ2-2
V: TRBV20-1
size: NA
D: NA
CDR3: CSASARDTSGELFF
DNA: TGCAGTGCTAGTGCCCGGGACACCAGCGGGGAGCTGTTTTTT

J: TRBJ1-6
V: TRBV6-5
size: NA
D: NA
CDR3: CASSSRAGKINSPLHF
DNA: TGTGCCAGCAGTTCAAGGGCAGGGAAAATAAATTCACCCCTCCACTTT

J: TRBJ2-1
V: TRBV24-1
size: NA
D: NA
CDR3: CATSTGISRNEQFF
DNA: TGTGCCACCAGTACAGGGATATCCCGGAATGAGCAGTTCTTC